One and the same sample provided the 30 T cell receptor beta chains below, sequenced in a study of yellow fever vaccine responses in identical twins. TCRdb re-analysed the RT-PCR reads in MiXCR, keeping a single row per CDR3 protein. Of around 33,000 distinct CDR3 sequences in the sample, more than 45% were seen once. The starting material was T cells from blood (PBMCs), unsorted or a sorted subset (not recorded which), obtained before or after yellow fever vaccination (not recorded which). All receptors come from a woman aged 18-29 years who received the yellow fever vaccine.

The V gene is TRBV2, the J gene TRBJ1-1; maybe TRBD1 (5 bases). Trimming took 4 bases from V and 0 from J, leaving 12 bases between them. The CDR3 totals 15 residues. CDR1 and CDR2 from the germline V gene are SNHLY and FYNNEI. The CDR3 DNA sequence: TGTGCCAGCAGTGGGGACGTAACAATGAACACTGAAGCTTTCTTT. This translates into CASSGDVTMNTEAFF.

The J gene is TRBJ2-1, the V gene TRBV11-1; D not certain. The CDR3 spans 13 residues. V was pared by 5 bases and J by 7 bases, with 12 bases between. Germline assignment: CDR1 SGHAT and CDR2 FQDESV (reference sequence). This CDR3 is CASSPLNGNEQFF. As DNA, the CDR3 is TGTGCCAGCAGCCCACTGAATGGGAATGAGCAGTTCTTC.

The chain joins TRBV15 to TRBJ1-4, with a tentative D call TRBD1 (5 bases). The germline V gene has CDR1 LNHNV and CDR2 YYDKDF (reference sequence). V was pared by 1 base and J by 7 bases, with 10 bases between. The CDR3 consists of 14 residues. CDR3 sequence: CATSRVAGLEKLFF. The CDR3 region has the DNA TGTGCCACCAGCAGAGTGGCAGGGCTTGAAAAACTGTTTTTT.

CDR3 sequence (DNA): TGCAGTGCTAGGCCACGGGAGGGCACCTACAATGAGCAGTTCTTC. It is translated as CSARPREGTYNEQFF. The chain links TRBV20-1 to TRBJ2-1; 8 bases fit TRBD2. This CDR3 has 15 amino acids. From germline, CDR1 is DFQATT and CDR2 SNEGSKA (reference sequence). Germline trimming cut 3 bases from V and 2 bases from J; bases unmatched to any gene: 6.

The CDR3 DNA reads as TGTGCCAGCAGCTTTCATCGATATACCTACAATGAGCAGTTCTTC. This sequence encodes CASSFHRYTYNEQFF. V usage is TRBV5-5 and J usage is TRBJ2-1; D is ambiguous. The V end was cut by 2 bases, the J end by 2 bases, with 11 bases between. CDR1 is SGHKS and CDR2 is YYEKEE in the germline V gene (reference sequence). This CDR3 has 15 amino acids.

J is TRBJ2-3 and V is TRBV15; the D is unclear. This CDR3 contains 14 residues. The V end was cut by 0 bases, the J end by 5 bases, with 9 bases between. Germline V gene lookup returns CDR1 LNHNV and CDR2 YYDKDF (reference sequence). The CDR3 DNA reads TGTGCCACCAGCAGAGATACGAAGGGAGATACGCAGTATTTT. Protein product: CATSRDTKGDTQYF.

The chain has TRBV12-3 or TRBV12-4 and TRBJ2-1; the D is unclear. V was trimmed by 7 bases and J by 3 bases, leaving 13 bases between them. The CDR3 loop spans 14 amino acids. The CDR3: CASTDGQYYNEQFF. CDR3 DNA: TGTGCCAGCACCGACGGTCAATACTACAATGAGCAGTTCTTC.

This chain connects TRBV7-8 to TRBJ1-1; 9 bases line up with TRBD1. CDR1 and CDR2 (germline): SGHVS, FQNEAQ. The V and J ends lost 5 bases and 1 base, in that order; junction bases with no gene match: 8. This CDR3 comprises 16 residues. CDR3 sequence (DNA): TGTGCCAGCAGCGCCCGGGACAGGGCGAGGAACACTGAAGCTTTCTTT. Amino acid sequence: CASSARDRARNTEAFF.

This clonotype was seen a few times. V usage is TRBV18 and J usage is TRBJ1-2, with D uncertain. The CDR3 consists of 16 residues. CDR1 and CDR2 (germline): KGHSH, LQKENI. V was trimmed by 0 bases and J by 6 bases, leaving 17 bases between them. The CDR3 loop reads CASSPPPPERENGYTF. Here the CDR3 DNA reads TGTGCCAGCTCACCACCACCGCCAGAGAGAGAAAATGGCTACACCTTC.

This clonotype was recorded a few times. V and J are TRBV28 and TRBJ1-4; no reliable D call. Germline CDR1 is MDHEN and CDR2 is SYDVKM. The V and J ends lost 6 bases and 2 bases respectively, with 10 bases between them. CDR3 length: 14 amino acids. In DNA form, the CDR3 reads TGTGCCAGCAGCGTACTCTGGACTAATGAAAAACTGTTTTTT. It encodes CASSVLWTNEKLFF.

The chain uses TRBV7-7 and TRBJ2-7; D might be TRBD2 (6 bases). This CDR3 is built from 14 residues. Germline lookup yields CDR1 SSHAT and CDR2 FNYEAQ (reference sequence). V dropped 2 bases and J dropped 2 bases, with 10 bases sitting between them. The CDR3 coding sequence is TGTGCCAGCAGCTTAAGACTAGGCCCCTACGAGCAGTACTTC. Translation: CASSLRLGPYEQYF.

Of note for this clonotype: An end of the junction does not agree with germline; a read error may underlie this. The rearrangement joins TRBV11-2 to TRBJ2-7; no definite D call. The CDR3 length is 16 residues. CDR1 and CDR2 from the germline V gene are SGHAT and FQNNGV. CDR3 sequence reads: CASSLYGEGSSYEQYF. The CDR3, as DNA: TGTGCCAGCAGCTTATATGGCGAAGGAAGCTCCTACGAGCAGTATTTC.

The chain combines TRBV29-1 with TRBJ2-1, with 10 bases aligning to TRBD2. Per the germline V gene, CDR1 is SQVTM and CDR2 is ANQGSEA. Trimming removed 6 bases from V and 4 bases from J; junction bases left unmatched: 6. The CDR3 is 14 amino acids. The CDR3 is CSVKRGGSYNEQFF. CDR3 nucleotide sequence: TGCAGCGTCAAGCGGGGGGGCTCGTACAATGAGCAGTTCTTC.

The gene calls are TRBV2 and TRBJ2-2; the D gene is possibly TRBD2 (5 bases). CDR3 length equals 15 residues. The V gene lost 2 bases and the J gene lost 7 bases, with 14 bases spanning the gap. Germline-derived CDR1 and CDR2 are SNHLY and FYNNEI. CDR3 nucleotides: TGTGCCAGCAGTGAAATAAAAGGAGGTTTCGGGGAGCTGTTTTTT. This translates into CASSEIKGGFGELFF.

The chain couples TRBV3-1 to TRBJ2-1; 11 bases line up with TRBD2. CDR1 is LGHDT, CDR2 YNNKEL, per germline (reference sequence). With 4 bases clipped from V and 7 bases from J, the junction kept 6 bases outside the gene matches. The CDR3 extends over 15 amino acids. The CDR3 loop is CASSPELAGENEQFF. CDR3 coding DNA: TGTGCCAGCAGCCCGGAACTAGCGGGAGAGAATGAGCAGTTCTTC.

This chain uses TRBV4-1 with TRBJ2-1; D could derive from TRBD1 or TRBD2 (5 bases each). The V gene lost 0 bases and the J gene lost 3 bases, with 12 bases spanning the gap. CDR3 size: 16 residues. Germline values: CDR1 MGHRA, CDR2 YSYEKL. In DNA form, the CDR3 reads TGCGCCAGCAGCCAAGATGACGGGACGGTCTACAATGAGCAGTTCTTC. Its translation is CASSQDDGTVYNEQFF.

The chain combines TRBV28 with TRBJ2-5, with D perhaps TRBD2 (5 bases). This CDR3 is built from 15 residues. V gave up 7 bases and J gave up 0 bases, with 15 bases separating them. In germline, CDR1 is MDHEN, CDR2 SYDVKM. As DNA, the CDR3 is TGTGCCAGCACGATGAAGCGGTATAACCAAGAGACCCAGTACTTC. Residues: CASTMKRYNQETQYF.

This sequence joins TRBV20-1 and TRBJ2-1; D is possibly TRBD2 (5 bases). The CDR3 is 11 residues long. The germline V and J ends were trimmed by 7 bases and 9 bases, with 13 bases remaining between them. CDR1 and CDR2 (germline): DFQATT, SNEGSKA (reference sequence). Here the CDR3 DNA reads TGCAGTGTTGCGGGTCTCTCTGAGCAGTTCTTC. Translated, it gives CSVAGLSEQFF.

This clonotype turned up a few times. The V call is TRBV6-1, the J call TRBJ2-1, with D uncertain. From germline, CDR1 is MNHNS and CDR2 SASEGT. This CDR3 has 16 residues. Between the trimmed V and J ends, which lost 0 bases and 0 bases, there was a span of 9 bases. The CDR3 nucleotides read TGTGCCAGCAGTGAAGCAGGCTCTAGCTCCTACAATGAGCAGTTCTTC. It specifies CASSEAGSSSYNEQFF.

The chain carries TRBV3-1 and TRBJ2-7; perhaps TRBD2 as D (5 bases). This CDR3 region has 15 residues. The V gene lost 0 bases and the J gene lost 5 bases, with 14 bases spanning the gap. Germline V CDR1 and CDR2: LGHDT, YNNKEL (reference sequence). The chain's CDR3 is CASSQEGVRFHEQYF. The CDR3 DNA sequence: TGTGCCAGCAGCCAAGAGGGAGTAAGGTTCCACGAGCAGTACTTC.

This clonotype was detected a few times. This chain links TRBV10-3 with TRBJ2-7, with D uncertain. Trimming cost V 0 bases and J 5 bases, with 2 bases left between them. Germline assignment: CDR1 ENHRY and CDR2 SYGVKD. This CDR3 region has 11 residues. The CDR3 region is CAISESNEQYF. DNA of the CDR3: TGTGCCATCAGTGAGTCAAACGAGCAGTACTTC.

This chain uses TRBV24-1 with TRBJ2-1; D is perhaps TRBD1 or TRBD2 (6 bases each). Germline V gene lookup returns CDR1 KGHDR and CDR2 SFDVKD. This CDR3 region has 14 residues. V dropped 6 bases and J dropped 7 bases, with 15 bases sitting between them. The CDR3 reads CATSSIKGGNEQFF. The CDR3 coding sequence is TGTGCCACCAGTTCCATCAAAGGGGGGAATGAGCAGTTCTTC.

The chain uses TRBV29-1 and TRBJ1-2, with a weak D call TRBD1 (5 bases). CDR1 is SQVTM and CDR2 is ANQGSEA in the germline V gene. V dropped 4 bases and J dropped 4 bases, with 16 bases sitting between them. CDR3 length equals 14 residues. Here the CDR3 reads CSVVRDLGGYGYTF. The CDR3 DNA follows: TGCAGCGTTGTCCGGGACTTGGGTGGCTATGGCTACACCTTC.

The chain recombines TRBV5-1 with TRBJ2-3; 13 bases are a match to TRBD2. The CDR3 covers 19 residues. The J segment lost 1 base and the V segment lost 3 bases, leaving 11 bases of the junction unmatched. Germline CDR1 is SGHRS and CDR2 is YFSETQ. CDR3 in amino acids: CASSWTGTSGTYRTDTQYF. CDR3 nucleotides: TGCGCCAGCAGCTGGACCGGGACTAGCGGGACATACCGCACAGATACGCAGTATTTT. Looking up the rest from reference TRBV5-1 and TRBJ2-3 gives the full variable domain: KAGVTQTPRYLIKTRGQQVTLSCSPISGHRSVSWYQQTPGQGLQFLFEYFSETQRNKGNFPGRFSGRQFSNSRSEMNVSTLELGDSALYLCASSWTGTSGTYRTDTQYFGPGTRLTVL.

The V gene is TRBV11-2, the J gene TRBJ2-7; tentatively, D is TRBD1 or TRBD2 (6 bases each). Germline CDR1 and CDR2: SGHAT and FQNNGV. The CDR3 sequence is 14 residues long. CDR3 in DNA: TGTGCCTGCAGCACGCGGGACAAGACCTACGAGCAGTACGTC. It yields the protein CACSTRDKTYEQYV.

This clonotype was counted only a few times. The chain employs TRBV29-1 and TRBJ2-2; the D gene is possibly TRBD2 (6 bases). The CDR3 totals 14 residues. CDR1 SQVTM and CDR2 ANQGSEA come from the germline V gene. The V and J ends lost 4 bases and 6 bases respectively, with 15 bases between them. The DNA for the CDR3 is TGCAGCGTTGTCTTCGGGAGAAGGGCCGGGGAGCTGTTTTTT. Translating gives CSVVFGRRAGELFF.

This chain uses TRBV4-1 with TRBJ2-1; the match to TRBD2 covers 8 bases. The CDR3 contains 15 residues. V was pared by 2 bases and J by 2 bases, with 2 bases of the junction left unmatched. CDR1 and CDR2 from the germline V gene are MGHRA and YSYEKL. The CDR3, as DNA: TGCGCCAGCAGCCAACAGACTAGCGCCTACAATGAGCAGTTCTTC. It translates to CASSQQTSAYNEQFF.

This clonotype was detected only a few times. Here the CDR3 reads CASSFGTGSYEQYF. CDR3 coding DNA: TGCGCCAGCAGCTTCGGAACAGGGAGCTACGAGCAGTACTTC. The chain couples TRBV5-1 to TRBJ2-7, with a weak D call TRBD1 (6 bases). The CDR3 sequence is 14 residues long. Germline-derived CDR1 and CDR2 are SGHRS and YFSETQ. Deletions cut 2 bases from V and 3 bases from J, with 12 bases between.

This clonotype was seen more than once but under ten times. The chain's CDR3 is CASREPRDRGTEAFF. The CDR3 region has the DNA TGTGCCAGCAGAGAGCCCCGGGACAGGGGTACTGAAGCTTTCTTT. The chain recombines TRBV2 with TRBJ1-1, with 10 bases aligning to TRBD1. Per germline, CDR1 SNHLY and CDR2 FYNNEI. The CDR3 has 15 amino acids. The ends lost 6 bases at V and 5 bases at J; junction bases unmatched: 9.

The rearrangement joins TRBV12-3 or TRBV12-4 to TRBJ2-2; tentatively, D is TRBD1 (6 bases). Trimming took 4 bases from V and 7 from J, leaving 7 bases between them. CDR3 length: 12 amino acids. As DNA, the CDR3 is TGTGCCAGCAGTTCAGGGGTCGGGGAGCTGTTTTTT. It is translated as CASSSGVGELFF.